This T cell receptor beta chain was captured by sequencing in a study of T cell responses to AZD1222 COVID-19 vaccine. Method: immunoSEQ multiplex PCR; TCRdb's copy keeps in-frame clones and lacks some. The sample includes nearly 200,000 clones, 80% to 95% of them seen just once. The CDR3 is 10 amino acids. Trimming left V 5 bases short and J 5 bases short, with 5 bases between. Germline CDR1 is DFQATT and CDR2 is SNEGSKA (reference sequence). Sample: peripheral blood, taken 28 days after the second AZD1222 dose. This chain joins TRBV20-1 and TRBJ2-3; D gene ambiguous. This clonotype was sampled from an adult who received the AZD1222 COVID-19 vaccine. The CDR3 reads CSASRDTQYF. CDR3 DNA sequence: TGCAGTGCTTCCAGAGATACGCAGTATTTT.